The 21 T cell receptor beta chains in this list originate from one sample, sequenced in a study of CD8 T cells in Susac syndrome. When the RNA was reverse transcribed, random hexamers were used with an input of about 0.5 to 1 ug. TCRdb called the immunoSEQ multiplex PCR reads again in MiXCR, with one record for every CDR3 protein. The table includes 150,000 or so distinct CDR3 sequences, roughly 95% detected once. Sequenced sample: CD8+ T cells from PBMCs. The receptors derive from a human donor with multiple sclerosis.

This chain uses TRBV25-1 with TRBJ1-2; the match to TRBD1 covers 7 bases. This CDR3 spans 15 amino acids. V lost 3 bases, J lost 4 bases, and 8 bases stayed unmatched. Per germline, CDR1 MGHDK and CDR2 SYGVNS. CDR3 coding DNA: TGTGCCAGCAGTGATTCCGGGACAGACTTCTATGGCTACACCTTC. Its protein product is CASSDSGTDFYGYTF.

This clonotype has just a few counts. The chain uses TRBV5-4 and TRBJ1-1; tentatively, D is TRBD1 (5 bases). V dropped 5 bases and J dropped 1 base, with 9 bases sitting between them. Germline V CDR1 and CDR2: SGHNT, YYREEE (reference sequence). The CDR3 loop spans 13 amino acids. The CDR3 DNA reads as TGTGCCAGCAGTTCTACAGGGAACACTGAAGCTTTCTTT. Its translation is CASSSTGNTEAFF.

This chain joins TRBV9 and TRBJ2-3, with D perhaps TRBD2 (5 bases). This CDR3 contains 14 residues. V was trimmed by 0 bases and J by 4 bases, leaving 9 bases between them. In germline, CDR1 is SGDLS, CDR2 YYNGEE. CDR3 coding DNA: TGTGCCAGCAGCGTAGGGGCCGGGGCAGATACGCAGTATTTT. Its protein is CASSVGAGADTQYF.

V gene TRBV27 combines with J gene TRBJ2-1; TRBD1 aligns across 7 bases. With V trimmed by 5 bases and J by 3 bases, 7 bases remained unmatched. This CDR3 has 15 amino acids. Germline V gene lookup returns CDR1 MNHEY and CDR2 SMNVEV (reference sequence). The CDR3, as DNA: TGTGCCAGCAGTCCGCCCGGACAGGACTACAATGAGCAGTTCTTC. Amino acids: CASSPPGQDYNEQFF.

The chain employs TRBV6-2 or TRBV6-3 and TRBJ2-7; 9 nucleotides match TRBD2. The length of the CDR3 is 15 residues. Unmatched junction bases numbered 6, after V lost 4 bases and J lost 2 bases. Looked up from germline, CDR1 is MNHEY and CDR2 is SVGEGT. In nucleotides, the CDR3 is TGTGCCAGCAGTTTCAGCGGGGGGTACACCTACGAGCAGTACTTC. Its translation is CASSFSGGYTYEQYF.

This chain links TRBV6-1 with TRBJ1-2, with no clear D. Germline V gives CDR1 MNHNS, CDR2 SASEGT. Trimming took 10 bases from V and 4 from J, leaving 13 bases between them. The CDR3 runs to 12 residues. The CDR3, as DNA: TGTGCCACCCAGAGACACTCCTATGGCTACACCTTC. Protein: CATQRHSYGYTF.

The chain has TRBV29-1 and TRBJ2-1; TRBD1 is a possible D gene (5 bases). The CDR3 extends over 14 amino acids. Between the trimmed V and J ends, which lost 4 bases and 3 bases, there was a span of 13 bases. Germline CDR1 reads SQVTM; CDR2 reads ANQGSEA. The CDR3: CSVAGSPDYNEQFF. The CDR3 coding sequence is TGCAGCGTTGCAGGGTCCCCCGACTACAATGAGCAGTTCTTC.

This chain uses TRBV20-1 with TRBJ2-1, with a possible D match to TRBD1 (6 bases). This CDR3 is built from 14 residues. Germline V gives CDR1 DFQATT, CDR2 SNEGSKA (reference sequence). The ends were cut back, 6 bases at V and 2 bases at J, with 14 bases in the middle. The CDR3 loop is CSARSAGAYNEQFF. Written as DNA, the CDR3 is TGCAGTGCCAGGTCGGCAGGGGCCTACAATGAGCAGTTCTTC.

The rearrangement uses TRBV27 and TRBJ1-1; D remains unclear. This CDR3 contains 11 residues. Trimming took off 6 bases at V and 7 bases at J, with 9 bases between the two ends. Germline-derived CDR1 and CDR2 are MNHEY and SMNVEV (reference sequence). The CDR3 sequence is CASSRDGEAFF. The CDR3 nucleotides read TGTGCCAGCAGCCGCGACGGTGAAGCTTTCTTT.

The gene calls are TRBV30 and TRBJ1-2; TRBD1 aligns across 7 bases. This CDR3 has 12 amino acids. CDR1 and CDR2 from the germline V gene are GTSNPN and SVGIG (reference sequence). V lost 1 base, J lost 8 bases, and 4 bases stayed unmatched. CDR3 DNA: TGTGCCTGGAGTGCGGCAGGGGGAGGCTACACCTTC. Translated, it gives CAWSAAGGGYTF.

The chain recombines TRBV6-6 with TRBJ2-1, with 12 nucleotides matching TRBD1. V dropped 1 base and J dropped 5; count of bases not matched to a gene: 3. Germline V gene sequence: CDR1 MNHNY, CDR2 SVGAGI (reference sequence). The CDR3 length is 16 residues. The CDR3 loop reads CASSYYGTGGHNEQFF. Here the CDR3 DNA reads TGTGCCAGCAGTTACTATGGGACAGGGGGCCACAATGAGCAGTTCTTC.

V usage is TRBV7-9 and J usage is TRBJ2-1; 9 nucleotides line up with TRBD1. The J segment lost 4 bases and the V segment lost 5 bases, leaving 9 bases of the junction unmatched. Germline assignment: CDR1 SEHNR and CDR2 FQNEAQ (reference sequence). This CDR3 is built from 16 residues. The chain's CDR3 is CASSRRTGDPYNEQFF. The CDR3 DNA sequence: TGTGCCAGCAGCCGAAGGACAGGGGATCCTTACAATGAGCAGTTCTTC.

The V gene is TRBV6-2 or TRBV6-3, the J gene TRBJ2-7, with unresolved D. Germline lookup yields CDR1 MNHEY and CDR2 SVGEGT. V lost 4 bases and J lost 3, with 10 bases in between. This CDR3 is built from 13 residues. Written as DNA, the CDR3 is TGTGCCAGCAGTTCGCGCCCCTACTACGAGCAGTACGTC. This encodes CASSSRPYYEQYV.

This rearrangement joins TRBV12-3 or TRBV12-4 to TRBJ2-1, with 9 bases identical to TRBD2. V shed 10 bases, J shed 8 bases, and the junction held 6 bases outside the gene matches. This CDR3 is built from 12 residues. The CDR3 DNA follows: TGTGCCACCCTTAGCGGGGGTTATGAGCAGTTCTTC. Protein sequence: CATLSGGYEQFF.

A single count supports this clonotype. The chain uses TRBV6-5 and TRBJ2-3; 8 positions agree with TRBD1. The CDR3 covers 13 residues. Germline CDR1 is MNHEY and CDR2 is SVGAGI. With V trimmed by 8 bases and J by 6 bases, 7 bases remained unmatched. The CDR3 protein is CASGQTGVDTQYF. For the CDR3, the DNA is TGTGCCAGCGGCCAGACAGGGGTTGATACGCAGTATTTT.

This clonotype came up once. As DNA, the CDR3 is TGCAGCGCACCCACCGGGACGGACTCCTACGAGCAGTACTTC. Encoded protein: CSAPTGTDSYEQYF. This chain uses TRBV29-1 with TRBJ2-7; D is perhaps TRBD1 or TRBD2 (5 bases each). Looked up from germline, CDR1 is SQVTM and CDR2 is ANQGSEA. V lost 7 bases to trimming and J lost 0 bases, with 16 bases between them. The CDR3 loop spans 14 amino acids.

The CDR3 sequence: CASSQFVEVTYEQYF. In DNA, the CDR3 is TGTGCCAGCAGCCAATTCGTGGAGGTTACCTACGAGCAGTACTTC. V is TRBV16 and J is TRBJ2-7, with D possibly matching TRBD2 (5 bases). The germline V gene encodes CDR1 KGHSY and CDR2 FQNENV. V was clipped by 1 base and J by 2 bases, with 12 bases between them. This CDR3 is 15 amino acids long.

This rearrangement joins TRBV6-6 to TRBJ1-5; D might be TRBD1 (5 bases). V was pared by 7 bases and J by 7 bases, with 17 bases between. Germline values: CDR1 MNHNY, CDR2 SVGAGI (reference sequence). The CDR3 runs to 14 residues. CDR3: CASTQRGTLQPQHF. As DNA, the CDR3 is TGTGCCAGCACCCAACGGGGGACTCTCCAGCCCCAGCATTTT.

V usage is TRBV12-3 or TRBV12-4 and J usage is TRBJ1-6, with D possibly TRBD1 on 5 matching bases. The V end was cut by 6 bases, the J end by 6 bases, with 15 bases between. CDR3 length: 15 residues. Here the CDR3 reads CASSNFTRVNSPLHF. CDR3 DNA: TGTGCCAGCAGCAACTTTACCAGGGTTAATTCACCCCTCCACTTT.

This chain links TRBV29-1 with TRBJ2-7; D possibly corresponds to TRBD1 (6 bases). Germline V gene data show CDR1 as SQVTM and CDR2 as ANQGSEA. Deletions cut 3 bases from V and 3 bases from J, with 12 bases between. The CDR3 runs to 13 residues. The CDR3 coding sequence is TGCAGCGTTGATGGATCAGGGGTCTACGAGCAGTACTTC. It specifies CSVDGSGVYEQYF.

This sequence joins TRBV15 and TRBJ2-5; D not resolved. CDR3 length: 13 amino acids. Germline V gene data show CDR1 as LNHNV and CDR2 as YYDKDF (reference sequence). V was clipped by 3 bases and J by 1 base, with 6 bases between them. The CDR3, as DNA: TGTGCCACCAGCAGGTACACCCAAGAGACCCAGTACTTC. Protein: CATSRYTQETQYF.